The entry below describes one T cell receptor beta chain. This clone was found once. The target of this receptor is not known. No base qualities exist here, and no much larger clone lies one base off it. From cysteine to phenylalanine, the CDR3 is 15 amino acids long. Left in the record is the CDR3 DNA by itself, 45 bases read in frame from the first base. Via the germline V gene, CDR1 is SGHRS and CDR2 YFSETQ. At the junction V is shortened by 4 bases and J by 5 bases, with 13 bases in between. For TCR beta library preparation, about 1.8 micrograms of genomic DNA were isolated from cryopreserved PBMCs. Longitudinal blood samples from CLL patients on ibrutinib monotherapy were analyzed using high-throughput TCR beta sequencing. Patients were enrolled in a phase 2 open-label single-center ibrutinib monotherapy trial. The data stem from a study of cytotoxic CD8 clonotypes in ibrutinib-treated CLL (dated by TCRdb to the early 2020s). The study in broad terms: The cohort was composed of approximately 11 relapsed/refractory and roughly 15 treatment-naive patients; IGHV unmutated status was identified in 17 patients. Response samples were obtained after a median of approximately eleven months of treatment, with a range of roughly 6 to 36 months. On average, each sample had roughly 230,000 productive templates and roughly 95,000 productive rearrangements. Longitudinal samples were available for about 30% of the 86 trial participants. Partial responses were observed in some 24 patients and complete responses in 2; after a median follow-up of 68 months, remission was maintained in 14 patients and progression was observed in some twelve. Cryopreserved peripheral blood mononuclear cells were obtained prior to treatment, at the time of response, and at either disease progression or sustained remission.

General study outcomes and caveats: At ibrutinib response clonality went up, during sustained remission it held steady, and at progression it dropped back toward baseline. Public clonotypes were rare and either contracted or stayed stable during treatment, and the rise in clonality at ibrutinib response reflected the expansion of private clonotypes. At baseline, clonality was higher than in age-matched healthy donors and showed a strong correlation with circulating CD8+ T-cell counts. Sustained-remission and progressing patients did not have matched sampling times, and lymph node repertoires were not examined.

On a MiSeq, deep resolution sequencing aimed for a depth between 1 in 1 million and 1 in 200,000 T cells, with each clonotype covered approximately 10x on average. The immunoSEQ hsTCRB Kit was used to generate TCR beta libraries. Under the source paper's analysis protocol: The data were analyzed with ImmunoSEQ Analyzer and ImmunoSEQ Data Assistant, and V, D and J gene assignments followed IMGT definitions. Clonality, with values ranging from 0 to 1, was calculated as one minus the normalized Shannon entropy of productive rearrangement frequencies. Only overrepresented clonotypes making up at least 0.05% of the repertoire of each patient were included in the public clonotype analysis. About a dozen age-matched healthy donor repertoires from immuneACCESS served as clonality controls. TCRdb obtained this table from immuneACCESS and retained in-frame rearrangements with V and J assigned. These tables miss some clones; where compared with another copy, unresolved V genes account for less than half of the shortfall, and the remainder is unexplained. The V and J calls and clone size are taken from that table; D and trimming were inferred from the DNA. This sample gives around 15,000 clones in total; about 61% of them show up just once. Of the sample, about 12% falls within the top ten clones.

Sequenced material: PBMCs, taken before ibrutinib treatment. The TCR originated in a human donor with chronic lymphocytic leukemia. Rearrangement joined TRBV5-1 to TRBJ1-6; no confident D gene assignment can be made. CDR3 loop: CASSAEGPHNSPLHF. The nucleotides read TGCGCCAGCAGCGCTGAGGGCCCCCATAATTCACCCCTCCACTTT.